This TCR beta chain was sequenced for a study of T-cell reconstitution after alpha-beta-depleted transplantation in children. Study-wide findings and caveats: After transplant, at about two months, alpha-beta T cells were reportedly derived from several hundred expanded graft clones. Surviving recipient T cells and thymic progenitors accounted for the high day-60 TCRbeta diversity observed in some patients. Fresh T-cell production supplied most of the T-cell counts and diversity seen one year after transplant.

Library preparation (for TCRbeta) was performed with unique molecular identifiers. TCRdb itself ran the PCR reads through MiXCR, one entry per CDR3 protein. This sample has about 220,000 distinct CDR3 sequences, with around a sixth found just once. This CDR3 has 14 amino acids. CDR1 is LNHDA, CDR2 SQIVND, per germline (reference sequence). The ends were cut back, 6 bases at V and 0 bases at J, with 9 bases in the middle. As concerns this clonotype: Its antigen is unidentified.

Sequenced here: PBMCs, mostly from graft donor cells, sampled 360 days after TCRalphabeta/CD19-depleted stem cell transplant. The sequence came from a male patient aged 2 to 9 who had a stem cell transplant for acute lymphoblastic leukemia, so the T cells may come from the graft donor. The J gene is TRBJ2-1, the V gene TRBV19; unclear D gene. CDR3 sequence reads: CASRNLDSYNEQFF. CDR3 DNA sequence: TGTGCCAGTAGGAATCTCGACTCCTACAATGAGCAGTTCTTC.